The next 12 T cell receptor beta chains were all read from a single sample in a study of cytomegalovirus exposure and HLA in healthy donors. The repertoire was sequenced with immunoSEQ multiplex PCR; TCRdb's copy has only in-frame clones and lacks some. The sample lists 150,000 to 200,000 clones; about 81% were seen once. What was sequenced was PBMCs. All receptors derive from a young woman in good health and CMV-seronegative.

The J gene is TRBJ2-7, the V gene TRBV7-9, with 8 bases that match TRBD1. Germline V gives CDR1 SEHNR, CDR2 FQNEAQ (reference sequence). This CDR3 is built from 15 residues. J was trimmed by 0 bases and V by 5 bases; bases with no gene match: 6. In nucleotides, the CDR3 is TGTGCCAGCAGCCCCTACAGGGGGAGCTCCTACGAGCAGTACTTC. Translation gives CASSPYRGSSYEQYF.

The chain links TRBV7-3 to TRBJ2-3; maybe TRBD2 (5 bases). The CDR3 spans 15 residues. Germline V gene data show CDR1 as SGHTA and CDR2 as FQGTGA. Trimming pared 5 bases from V and 1 base from J, leaving 13 bases between. The CDR3 sequence is CASSADGVGTDTQYF. CDR3 coding DNA: TGTGCCAGCAGCGCAGACGGGGTGGGCACAGATACGCAGTATTTT.

This clone was detected once. The CDR3 DNA follows: TGTGCCAGCAGCCCAAGGGGACAGTGGGGGAACACTGAAGCTTTCTTT. Protein: CASSPRGQWGNTEAFF. The V and J genes are TRBV5-4 and TRBJ1-1; 7 bases are a match to TRBD1. There are 16 residues in the CDR3. V dropped 4 bases and J dropped 1; count of bases not matched to a gene: 10. Germline loops: CDR1 SGHNT, CDR2 YYREEE (reference sequence).

The chain is built from TRBV18 and TRBJ1-2; weak D call: TRBD1 (6 bases). The CDR3 covers 17 residues. CDR1 is KGHSH and CDR2 is LQKENI in the germline V gene. Trimming removed 4 bases from V and 2 bases from J, with 20 bases in between. The CDR3 region is CASSHLEHSTGNYGYTF. DNA of the CDR3: TGTGCCAGCTCACACTTAGAACATTCGACAGGCAACTATGGCTACACCTTC.

This chain uses TRBV5-1 with TRBJ2-7; 11 bases are shared with TRBD2. The V and J ends lost 0 bases and 7 bases, in that order; junction bases with no gene match: 9. Germline V lookup: CDR1 SGHRS, CDR2 YFSETQ. CDR3 length: 16 amino acids. CDR3 nucleotides: TGCGCCAGCAGCTTGGGGACCGGGACTAGCGGCCAAGAGCAGTACTTC. Translation: CASSLGTGTSGQEQYF.

The chain combines TRBV19 with TRBJ1-5; 12 bases line up with TRBD1. This CDR3 has 13 amino acids. The ends lost 10 bases at V and 5 bases at J; junction bases unmatched: 3. CDR1 is LNHDA and CDR2 is SQIVND in the germline V gene (reference sequence). The CDR3 here is CATGTGGDQPQHF. CDR3 DNA: TGTGCCACCGGGACAGGGGGCGATCAGCCCCAGCATTTT.

The chain recombines TRBV28 with TRBJ1-6; no clear D gene. The CDR3 sequence is 12 residues long. Trimming removed 4 bases at V and 9 bases at J, with 7 bases between. Germline values: CDR1 MDHEN, CDR2 SYDVKM. The CDR3 reads CASSSVRSPLHF. As DNA, the CDR3 is TGTGCCAGCAGTTCGGTGCGTTCACCCCTCCACTTT.

The chain employs TRBV7-2 and TRBJ1-5; the D gene is possibly TRBD1 (6 bases). From germline, CDR1 is SGHTA and CDR2 FQGNSA. The CDR3 covers 16 residues. V was pared by 1 base and J by 4 bases, with 14 bases between. In DNA form, the CDR3 reads TGTGCCAGCAGCTTAGGAACAGGGATTCTGAATCAGCCCCAGCATTTT. It codes for CASSLGTGILNQPQHF. Filled out from reference TRBV7-2 and TRBJ1-5, the complete variable domain reads GAGVSQSPSNKVTEKGKDVELRCDPISGHTALYWYRQSLGQGLEFLIYFQGNSAPDKSGLPSDRFSAERTGGSVSTLTIQRTQQEDSAVYLCASSLGTGILNQPQHFGDGTRLSIL.

V and J are TRBV5-1 and TRBJ1-5, with 7 bases aligning to TRBD1. J gave up 5 bases and V 0 bases, and 2 bases lay outside the gene matches. The CDR3 length is 14 residues. The V gene's germline CDR1 is SGHRS and CDR2 YFSETQ. Written as DNA, the CDR3 is TGCGCCAGCAGCTTGGGTACAGGGGATCAGCCCCAGCATTTT. Translating gives CASSLGTGDQPQHF.

The rearrangement uses TRBV19 and TRBJ2-7; 10 bases fit TRBD2. The CDR3 is made up of 15 amino acids. The ends lost 3 bases at V and 3 bases at J; junction bases unmatched: 5. The V gene's germline CDR1 is LNHDA and CDR2 SQIVND (reference sequence). CDR3 residues: CASSIASGRDYEQYF. The CDR3 region has the DNA TGTGCCAGTAGTATCGCTAGCGGGAGAGACTACGAGCAGTACTTC.

This clone was seen once. This chain joins TRBV30 and TRBJ1-1; tentative D call: TRBD1 (5 bases). V was clipped by 0 bases and J by 8 bases, with 13 bases between them. The CDR3 has 13 amino acids. The germline CDR1 and CDR2 sequences are GTSNPN and SVGIG (reference sequence). The CDR3 DNA sequence: TGTGCCTGGAGTGTACACCAGGGTGGCGAAGCTTTCTTT. This gives the protein CAWSVHQGGEAFF.

This clone was picked up a small number of times. The chain recombines TRBV5-1 with TRBJ2-2, with D possibly being TRBD2 (6 bases). Trimming took 1 base from V and 6 from J, leaving 13 bases between them. Germline V gene data show CDR1 as SGHRS and CDR2 as YFSETQ. The CDR3 has 15 residues. The CDR3 coding sequence is TGCGCCAGCAGCTTGTCTGGCAGGGAGGCCGGGGAGCTGTTTTTT. Its protein product is CASSLSGREAGELFF. Full variable domain (rest looked up from reference TRBV5-1 and TRBJ2-2): KAGVTQTPRYLIKTRGQQVTLSCSPISGHRSVSWYQQTPGQGLQFLFEYFSETQRNKGNFPGRFSGRQFSNSRSEMNVSTLELGDSALYLCASSLSGREAGELFFGEGSRLTVL.